Listed below are T cell receptor beta chains from one sample, sequenced in a study of vaccination and CD4 T cells after COVID-19. Their antigen targets remain unknown. TCRdb ran MiXCR on the PCR reads and lists one entry per CDR3 protein. The sample yields about 5,000 distinct CDR3 sequences, about 45% seen once. The sequenced sample was CD4+ T cells from blood, cultured in vitro. The receptors stem from a human donor who had recovered from COVID-19. CDR3s include the opening cysteine and the closing phenylalanine or tryptophan. A D gene is named only where the DNA matches it firmly. Clone size is stated in some rows and not others, as once, few, many or a class when expanded.

j_call: TRBJ2-1
cdr3_length: 17
clone_size: .
d_call: TRBD2
v_call: TRBV20-1
cdr3_nt: TGCAGTGCCCTTGGACTAGCGGGGGGGCCGGGCTACAATGAGCAGTTCTTC
cdr3_aa: CSALGLAGGPGYNEQFF

j_call: TRBJ1-2
cdr3_length: 15
clone_size: few
d_call: .
v_call: TRBV7-9
cdr3_nt: TGTGCCAGCAGCCCGCTCGGTATAATAGACGGGGGCTACACCTTC
cdr3_aa: CASSPLGIIDGGYTF

j_call: TRBJ2-7
cdr3_length: 15
clone_size: .
d_call: TRBD2
v_call: TRBV7-9
cdr3_nt: TGTGCCAGCAGCTGGAGCGGGGGCCGCTCCTACGAGCAGTACTTC
cdr3_aa: CASSWSGGRSYEQYF

j_call: TRBJ1-5
cdr3_length: 14
clone_size: few
d_call: .
v_call: TRBV2
cdr3_nt: TGTGCCAGCAGGGAAAGGGTGGGCAATCAGCCCCAGCATTTT
cdr3_aa: CASRERVGNQPQHF

j_call: TRBJ1-6
cdr3_length: 16
clone_size: .
d_call: TRBD1
v_call: TRBV7-2
cdr3_nt: TGTGCCAGCAGCCAATACATCGGGACAGATAATTCACCCCTCCACTTT
cdr3_aa: CASSQYIGTDNSPLHF

j_call: TRBJ2-3
cdr3_length: 18
clone_size: few
d_call: TRBD2
v_call: TRBV11-3
cdr3_nt: TGTGCCAGCAGCTCCTCAGCGGGGGGCCTGCGCACCACAGATACGCAGTATTTT
cdr3_aa: CASSSSAGGLRTTDTQYF

j_call: TRBJ2-5
cdr3_length: 13
clone_size: .
d_call: .
v_call: TRBV5-6
cdr3_nt: TGTGCCAGCAGCTTAAGTGGACAAGAGACCCAGTACTTC
cdr3_aa: CASSLSGQETQYF

j_call: TRBJ1-2
cdr3_length: 11
clone_size: few
d_call: .
v_call: TRBV10-3
cdr3_nt: TGTGCCATCAGTGATTACTATGGCTACACCTTC
cdr3_aa: CAISDYYGYTF

j_call: TRBJ2-7
cdr3_length: 14
clone_size: once
d_call: .
v_call: TRBV20-1
cdr3_nt: TGCAGTGCTAGAGAACCAGCGGGTCTTTACGAGCAGTACTTC
cdr3_aa: CSAREPAGLYEQYF

j_call: TRBJ2-3
cdr3_length: 17
clone_size: few
d_call: TRBD1
v_call: TRBV10-3
cdr3_nt: TGTGCCATCAGTGGACCGGACATATGGGACAGGACAGATACGCAGTATTTT
cdr3_aa: CAISGPDIWDRTDTQYF

j_call: TRBJ2-1
cdr3_length: 15
clone_size: .
d_call: TRBD1
v_call: TRBV23-1
cdr3_nt: TGCGCCAGCAGTCAATTGGGGACAGGGTACAATGAGCAGTTCTTC
cdr3_aa: CASSQLGTGYNEQFF

j_call: TRBJ1-2
cdr3_length: 13
clone_size: .
d_call: .
v_call: TRBV6-1
cdr3_nt: TGTGCCAGCAGTGAAACCCAGGCTTATGGCTACACCTTC
cdr3_aa: CASSETQAYGYTF

j_call: TRBJ1-5
cdr3_length: 14
clone_size: large
d_call: .
v_call: TRBV5-5
cdr3_nt: TGTGCCAGCAGCTTATGGACAGCCAATCAGCCCCAGCATTTT
cdr3_aa: CASSLWTANQPQHF

j_call: TRBJ1-4
cdr3_length: 14
clone_size: few
d_call: TRBD1
v_call: TRBV19
cdr3_nt: TGTGCCAGTAGTAAGGGACAGCTTCCCGAAAAACTGTTTTTT
cdr3_aa: CASSKGQLPEKLFF

j_call: TRBJ1-2
cdr3_length: 13
clone_size: .
d_call: .
v_call: TRBV6-1
cdr3_nt: TGTGCCAGCAGTGAGCAGGACCTCTATGGCTACACCTTC
cdr3_aa: CASSEQDLYGYTF

j_call: TRBJ2-5
cdr3_length: 16
clone_size: .
d_call: .
v_call: TRBV7-9
cdr3_nt: TGTGCCAGCAGCTTGGGTAGCGCGGGATACCAAGAGACCCAGTACTTC
cdr3_aa: CASSLGSAGYQETQYF

j_call: TRBJ1-2
cdr3_length: 13
clone_size: .
d_call: .
v_call: TRBV3-1
cdr3_nt: TGTGCCAGCAGCCAAGGACAGGTCTATGGCTACACCTTC
cdr3_aa: CASSQGQVYGYTF

j_call: TRBJ1-5
cdr3_length: 14
clone_size: few
d_call: TRBD1
v_call: TRBV19
cdr3_nt: TGTGCCAGTAGTATAGGGACAGGGAACCAGCCCCAGCATTTT
cdr3_aa: CASSIGTGNQPQHF

j_call: TRBJ2-1
cdr3_length: 13
clone_size: .
d_call: .
v_call: TRBV10-2
cdr3_nt: TGCGCCAGCAGCCGAATCTCAGCGGCTGTGGAGTTCTTC
cdr3_aa: CASSRISAAVEFF

j_call: TRBJ1-1
cdr3_length: 17
clone_size: .
d_call: TRBD1
v_call: TRBV5-5
cdr3_nt: TGTGCCAGCAGCGCCGGGGGGACAGGGGGCGCGGGCACTGAAGCTTTCTTT
cdr3_aa: CASSAGGTGGAGTEAFF

j_call: TRBJ2-7
cdr3_length: 14
clone_size: .
d_call: .
v_call: TRBV19
cdr3_nt: TGTGCCAGTAGTATCCGCCAGGACAACTACGAGCAGTACTTC
cdr3_aa: CASSIRQDNYEQYF

j_call: TRBJ1-2
cdr3_length: 15
clone_size: few
d_call: TRBD1
v_call: TRBV12-3/TRBV12-4
cdr3_nt: TGTGCCAGCAGTTTAGAGACAGGGGGCTTAGGAGGCTACACCTTC
cdr3_aa: CASSLETGGLGGYTF

j_call: TRBJ1-1
cdr3_length: 13
clone_size: .
d_call: TRBD1
v_call: TRBV20-1
cdr3_nt: TGCAGTGCTCAACCGGGACAGGGAACTGAAGCTTTCTTT
cdr3_aa: CSAQPGQGTEAFF

j_call: TRBJ2-7
cdr3_length: 14
clone_size: .
d_call: TRBD1
v_call: TRBV12-3/TRBV12-4
cdr3_nt: TGTGCCAGCAGTTTGACAGGGGGGGTCTACGAGCAGTACTTC
cdr3_aa: CASSLTGGVYEQYF

j_call: TRBJ1-3
cdr3_length: 14
clone_size: few
d_call: .
v_call: TRBV7-2
cdr3_nt: TGTGCCAGCAGCCAACGAGGGGTCCGAAACACCATATATTTT
cdr3_aa: CASSQRGVRNTIYF

j_call: TRBJ2-5
cdr3_length: 11
clone_size: few
d_call: .
v_call: TRBV5-1
cdr3_nt: TGCGCCAGCAGCGGGGGAGAGACCCAGTACTTC
cdr3_aa: CASSGGETQYF

j_call: TRBJ1-2
cdr3_length: 12
clone_size: few
d_call: .
v_call: TRBV20-1
cdr3_nt: TGCAGTGCTAGAGATACAGGGTTGGGATACACCTTC
cdr3_aa: CSARDTGLGYTF

j_call: TRBJ2-5
cdr3_length: 19
clone_size: few
d_call: TRBD2
v_call: TRBV7-2
cdr3_nt: TGTGCCAGCAGCCCGACCGAGGGGACTAGCGGGGGTACTTGGGAGACCCAGTACTTC
cdr3_aa: CASSPTEGTSGGTWETQYF

j_call: TRBJ2-3
cdr3_length: 15
clone_size: .
d_call: .
v_call: TRBV4-3
cdr3_nt: TGCGCCAGCAGCCAAGATCAACTAGGAACAGATACGCAGTATTTT
cdr3_aa: CASSQDQLGTDTQYF

j_call: TRBJ2-2
cdr3_length: 12
clone_size: few
d_call: .
v_call: TRBV11-3
cdr3_nt: TGTGCCAGCAGCTTAGGAATCCGGGAGCTGTTTTTT
cdr3_aa: CASSLGIRELFF

j_call: TRBJ1-2
cdr3_length: 17
clone_size: .
d_call: TRBD1
v_call: TRBV11-2
cdr3_nt: TGTGCCAGCAGCTTAGGAGACAGGGGGAAATATAACTATGGCTACACCTTC
cdr3_aa: CASSLGDRGKYNYGYTF

j_call: TRBJ1-3
cdr3_length: 13
clone_size: once
d_call: .
v_call: TRBV11-3
cdr3_nt: TGTGCCAGCAGTTACTACGGGGGAAACACCATATATTTT
cdr3_aa: CASSYYGGNTIYF

j_call: TRBJ1-5
cdr3_length: 14
clone_size: .
d_call: .
v_call: TRBV27
cdr3_nt: TGTGCCAGCAGTTGGACCAGGAGCAATCAGCCCCAGCATTTT
cdr3_aa: CASSWTRSNQPQHF

j_call: TRBJ2-4
cdr3_length: 14
clone_size: .
d_call: .
v_call: TRBV5-1
cdr3_nt: TGCGCCAGCAGCTCGCAGGAGGCCAAAAACATTCAGTACTTC
cdr3_aa: CASSSQEAKNIQYF

j_call: TRBJ2-5
cdr3_length: 15
clone_size: few
d_call: .
v_call: TRBV7-7
cdr3_nt: TGTGCCAGCAGCACCGGCAGGAGCGTCCAAGAGACCCAGTACTTC
cdr3_aa: CASSTGRSVQETQYF

j_call: TRBJ1-3
cdr3_length: 13
clone_size: .
d_call: .
v_call: TRBV30
cdr3_nt: TGTGCCTGGAGTGGGGTTTCTGGAAACACCATATATTTT
cdr3_aa: CAWSGVSGNTIYF

j_call: TRBJ2-7
cdr3_length: 12
clone_size: .
d_call: .
v_call: TRBV10-3
cdr3_nt: TGTGCCACTTGGACCGGTCAATTCGAGCAGTACTTC
cdr3_aa: CATWTGQFEQYF

j_call: TRBJ2-2
cdr3_length: 15
clone_size: once
d_call: TRBD1
v_call: TRBV19
cdr3_nt: TGTGCCAGTCTCCGGGACAGGGGTAACACCGGGGAGCTGTTTTTT
cdr3_aa: CASLRDRGNTGELFF

j_call: TRBJ2-3
cdr3_length: 14
clone_size: .
d_call: .
v_call: TRBV11-3
cdr3_nt: TGTGCCAGCAGCTTAACTCCTAACACAGATACGCAGTATTTT
cdr3_aa: CASSLTPNTDTQYF

j_call: TRBJ1-1
cdr3_length: 12
clone_size: .
d_call: TRBD1
v_call: TRBV29-1
cdr3_nt: TGCAGCGTTGAAATCGACAGGGAGTCAGCTTTCTTT
cdr3_aa: CSVEIDRESAFF